This T cell receptor (beta chain) was sequenced during a study of early T cells in non-severe SARS-CoV-2 infection (dated by TCRdb to about 2021). Regarding the research as a whole: TCR sequencing used bulk RNA from unsorted whole blood, so alpha and beta chains could not be paired. Results the study describes overall, beyond this receptor: VDJdb matching was skewed toward anti-spike CD8 responses and likely underestimated virus-specific expansions by missing private and CD4 specificities.

The study was a case-control design nested within a healthcare worker cohort in London, UK, with weekly nasopharyngeal swab PCR tests and blood sampling. Healthcare workers were recruited between 23 and 31 March 2020, during the week of the UK lockdown, and were followed weekly for up to roughly 16 weeks. Libraries were constructed by 5' RACE. The instrument given in TCRdb is NextSeq 500. To correct for sequencing error and PCR bias, the TCR library protocol tagged individual cDNA molecules with unique molecular identifiers. Sequencing covered both TCR alpha and beta chains, and within each sample the abundances of alpha and beta sequences were tightly co-correlated. The study's own analysis went as follows. V gene, J gene and CDR3 annotation of TCR sequences was performed with Decombinator V4. Expanded TCRs were defined as changing significantly between any two time points under a Poisson model with p below 0.0001. TCR abundances were normalised to the total number of TCRs sequenced per sample and were expressed as counts per million. TRAV1-2 paired with TRAJ12, TRAJ20 or TRAJ33 defined MAIT TCRs, while TRAV10 paired with TRAJ18 defined iNKT TCRs. VDJdb, accessed 1 November 2021, was searched for CMV, EBV and SARS-CoV-2 annotated TCRs, excluding TCRs annotated for multiple antigens. TCRdb reworked the public reads: Q25 trimming with fastp, MiXCR clone assembly, productive beta chains retained. Under each unique CDR3 protein, matching rows form one entry showing the most common genes and DNA. The V and J calls come from TCRdb's annotation, not from the publication. This sample gives over 45,000 distinct CDR3 sequences in total; roughly 16% of them show up just once. The ten largest clones capture roughly 4.3% of the sample.

For CDR1 and CDR2, the germline V gene lists SGHDN and FVKESK. There are 14 amino acids in the CDR3, from cysteine to phenylalanine inclusive. The read is trimmed to its CDR3 DNA, 42 bases read in frame from base 1. Cut back by 4 bases and 4 bases, the V and J ends lie 11 bases apart. As to this clonotype: Its specific antigen is unknown. There are no base qualities to consult, and no much larger clone falls within one base.

The sequence was collected from an adult who was a healthcare worker with PCR-confirmed SARS-CoV-2 infection or an uninfected control (not recorded which). Sample: whole blood, taken at baseline. The sequence links TRBV14 to TRBJ1-3; no D gene call is confident. The CDR3 corresponds to CASSLTQEGNTIYF. The bases are TGTGCCAGCAGCCTCACCCAGGAAGGAAACACCATATATTTT.